One and the same sample provided the 5 T cell receptor beta chains below, sequenced in a study of T cell responses to AZD1222 COVID-19 vaccine. The data were produced by immunoSEQ multiplex PCR, yet TCRdb's version contains in-frame clones alone and is incomplete. The repertoire includes about 84,000 clones, approximately 85% of them detected once, and less than 11% sits in the top ten. The input for sequencing was peripheral blood, taken 28 days after the second AZD1222 dose. These receptors all come from an adult who received the AZD1222 COVID-19 vaccine.

The table lists this clone with a count of one. V is TRBV27 and J is TRBJ1-5; D is unclear. The germline V gene has CDR1 MNHEY and CDR2 SMNVEV (reference sequence). The CDR3 covers 19 residues. Trimming took 6 bases from V and 0 from J, leaving 24 bases between them. In DNA, the CDR3 is TGTGCCAGCAGCAGGACCCGTGGCACCTCATCGTATAGCAATCAGCCCCAGCATTTT. It is translated as CASSRTRGTSSYSNQPQHF.

This chain joins TRBV5-1 and TRBJ2-3; 12 nucleotides agree with TRBD2. Germline-derived CDR1 and CDR2 are SGHRS and YFSETQ. The CDR3 runs to 15 residues. J gave up 6 bases and V 3 bases, and 5 bases lay outside the gene matches. CDR3 loop: CASSWTSGAGDTQYF. As DNA, the CDR3 is TGCGCCAGCAGCTGGACTAGCGGGGCAGGGGATACGCAGTATTTT.

This clone came up once. The junction departs from germline at one end; a sequencing error may be responsible. This chain connects TRBV23-1 to TRBJ2-7; D gene uncertain. TRBV23-1 is flagged as an ORF with uncertain function. This CDR3 comprises 11 residues. This chain's CDR3 is CANSQNYEQYF. The CDR3 DNA sequence: TGCGCCAACAGTCAAAACTACGAGCAGTACTTC.

The chain uses TRBV29-1 and TRBJ1-5; TRBD1 matches at 8 bases. Germline lookup yields CDR1 SQVTM and CDR2 ANQGSEA. Trimming took 6 bases from V and 1 from J; bases not matched to a gene: 2. The CDR3 consists of 13 residues. This CDR3 is CSVGQASNQPQHF. The CDR3 DNA reads TGCAGCGTGGGACAGGCCAGCAATCAGCCCCAGCATTTT.

V is TRBV9 and J is TRBJ2-5; 11 positions match TRBD1. Germline-derived CDR1 and CDR2 are SGDLS and YYNGEE. After removal of 3 bases from V and 5 bases from J, the junction contained 6 bases not matched to a gene. The CDR3 length is 15 residues. The CDR3 DNA reads as TGTGCCAGCAGCGCACGCCGGGACAGGGGGGAGACCCAGTACTTC. Translated, it gives CASSARRDRGETQYF.